This T cell receptor (beta chain) was recovered during a study of blood T cell repertoires in COVID-19. Study background: COVID-19 samples from acute and convalescent phases originated in the United States, Italy and Spain. Sources were T cells, B-cell-depleted T cells, or PBMCs; the material itself was cDNA or gDNA.

The V gene lost 1 base and the J gene lost 4 bases, with 7 bases spanning the gap. The CDR3 sequence is 13 residues long. CDR1 is SGHDN, CDR2 FVKESK, per germline. In the authors' methods: Cell counts per sample came from amplifying reference gene primers. Sequencing used immunoSEQ multiplex PCR; TCRdb keeps in-frame clones, though not all of them. The V and J calls and clone size come from that table; D and trimming were worked out from the DNA. This sample has around 200,000 clones; roughly 80% occur once, and the top ten carry over 15%. In the case of this clone: A clone one base away is much larger, so this may be a read error. Distinct nucleotide sequences in the sample also encode this CDR3.

The V call is TRBV14, the J call TRBJ1-2, with D perhaps matching TRBD1 (6 bases). The sequencing sample was made of peripheral blood. The sequence was collected from a woman older than 75 with active or convalescent COVID-19. The CDR3 DNA sequence: TGTGCCAGCAGCCAAGGACAGGCCTATGGCTACACCTTC. Amino acid sequence: CASSQGQAYGYTF.